Sequencing of this T cell receptor beta chain was carried out in a study of T cells in Graves' hyperthyroidism and ophthalmopathy. Regarding the study as a whole: Peripheral blood also featured most of the thyroid clonotypes expanded above 0.001. A model of 13 V-J pairs discriminated ophthalmopathy from stable hyperthyroidism.

TCR beta CDR3 regions were amplified from RNA. With the HTBI primer set, the TCR CDR3 went through a first round of RT-PCR. TCRdb redid the calling of the multiplex PCR reads with MiXCR, one entry per CDR3 protein. The sample records some 500,000 distinct CDR3 sequences, approximately 15% being singletons. Diagnosing involved the use of clinical symptoms, serum thyroxine and TRAb, thyroid ultrasound and orbital computed tomography. This clonotype was seen at least ten times. Its specificity is unknown. The receptor comes from a young woman with Graves' hyperthyroidism. The sample taken for sequencing was blood.

Here the CDR3 reads CASSLGSDSAYEQYF. In DNA, the CDR3 is TGTGCCAGCAGCTTAGGATCAGACTCTGCCTACGAGCAGTACTTC. The rearrangement links TRBV7-6 to TRBJ2-7; D ambiguous. The CDR3 sequence is 15 residues long. Trimming took off 1 base at V and 2 bases at J, with 12 bases between the two ends. Germline V gene sequence: CDR1 SGHVS, CDR2 FNYEAQ.